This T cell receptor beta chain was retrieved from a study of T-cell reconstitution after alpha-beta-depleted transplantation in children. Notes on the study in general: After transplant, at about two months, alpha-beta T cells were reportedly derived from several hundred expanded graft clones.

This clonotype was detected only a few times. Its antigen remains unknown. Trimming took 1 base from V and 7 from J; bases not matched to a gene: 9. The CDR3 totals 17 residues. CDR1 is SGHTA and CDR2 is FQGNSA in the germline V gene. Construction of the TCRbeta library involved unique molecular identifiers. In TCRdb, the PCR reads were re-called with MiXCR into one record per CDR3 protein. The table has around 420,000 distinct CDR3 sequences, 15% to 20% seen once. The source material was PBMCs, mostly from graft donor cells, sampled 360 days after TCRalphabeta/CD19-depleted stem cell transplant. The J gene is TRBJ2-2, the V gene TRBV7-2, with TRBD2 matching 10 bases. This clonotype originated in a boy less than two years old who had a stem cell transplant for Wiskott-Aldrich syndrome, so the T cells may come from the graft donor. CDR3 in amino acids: CASSLGRGSGRIGELFF. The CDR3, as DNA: TGTGCCAGCAGCTTAGGAAGGGGTAGCGGGAGGATCGGGGAGCTGTTTTTT.